These 3 T cell receptor beta chains came from one sample sequenced in a study of shared clonotypes between healthy human individuals. This table comes from immunoSEQ multiplex PCR, and its TCRdb copy is limited to in-frame clones, with some not included. The table has about 600,000 clones, more than 95% seen once. The specimen was naive CD4+ T cells sorted from blood. The subset was: CD45RA+ positively selected. These receptors all come from a woman aged 25 to 39 in good health.

The V call is TRBV25-1, the J call TRBJ2-5; either TRBD1 or TRBD2 may supply D (5 bases each). Trimming shortened V by 5 bases and J by 5 bases, and 15 bases separated the two germline ends. This CDR3 is 14 amino acids long. From germline, CDR1 is MGHDK and CDR2 SYGVNS. The CDR3: CASSRPGPRETQYF. CDR3 coding DNA: TGTGCCAGCAGTAGACCGGGACCAAGGGAGACCCAGTACTTC.

Comments on this clone: The same CDR3 also results from other DNA sequences found in this sample. The rearrangement uses TRBV18 and TRBJ2-6; D is undetermined. Germline CDR1 KGHSH, CDR2 LQKENI. The CDR3 has 14 amino acids. Deletions cut 2 bases from V and 2 bases from J, with 4 bases between. The CDR3 protein is CASSPGTGANVLTF. In DNA form, the CDR3 reads TGTGCCAGCTCACCAGGCACTGGGGCCAACGTCCTGACTTTC.

The chain combines TRBV28 with TRBJ2-5; D gene ambiguous. The tail of the sequence fits TRBJ2-7 better, so the J call may be wrong. Germline-derived CDR1 and CDR2 are MDHEN and SYDVKM. The CDR3 is made up of 12 amino acids. CDR3 region: CASSDIPYEQYF. CDR3 DNA sequence: TGTGCCAGCAGTGACATCCCCTACGAGCAGTACTTC.